This T cell receptor beta chain is from a study of OX40 agonist ivuxolimab in advanced cancers. Study at large: Patients' therapy was ivuxolimab, an antibody that acts as an agonist of OX40 (CD134). Patient treatment consisted of intravenous ivuxolimab administration every 2 weeks at 0.01 to 10 mg/kg.

Profiled with immunoSEQ multiplex PCR; TCRdb holds only in-frame clones, not every one. The top ten hold 0.6% to 0.9% of the sample, which has almost 65,000 clones, 83% seen once. Blood draws occurred at baseline, cycle 4 day 1, and cycle 7 day 1. The sequence derives from an adult with an advanced solid tumor such as melanoma, head and neck, liver or kidney cancer. This specimen consisted of CD4+ or CD8+ T cells sorted from blood, obtained in a trial of the OX40 agonist ivuxolimab.

CDR3 protein: CASSGVPNTEAFF. DNA of the CDR3: TGTGCCAGCTCAGGAGTCCCGAACACTGAAGCTTTCTTT. The rearrangement uses TRBV18 and TRBJ1-1; D is undetermined. CDR1 is KGHSH and CDR2 is LQKENI in the germline V gene. The CDR3 is 13 residues long. Trimming removed 5 bases from V and 1 base from J, with 8 bases in between.